These 21 T cell receptor beta chains came from one sample sequenced in a study of cytomegalovirus exposure and HLA in healthy donors. PCR used 60 Vbeta primers and 13 Jbeta primers. Sequencing was performed with immunoSEQ multiplex PCR; in TCRdb, only in-frame clones are kept and a portion is missing. The table records some 190,000 clones, just under 80% of them present only once. The sequencing input was PBMCs. Receptor source: a woman aged 25 to 39 in good health and CMV-seronegative.

The chain links TRBV29-1 to TRBJ2-1; 7 bases match TRBD2. V shed 0 bases and J 4 bases; nucleotides not matched to a gene: 6. Germline loops: CDR1 SQVTM, CDR2 ANQGSEA. This CDR3 spans 15 amino acids. The CDR3 loop reads CSVEDGWGGYNEQFF. The CDR3 DNA is TGCAGCGTTGAAGATGGGTGGGGGGGGTACAATGAGCAGTTCTTC.

The chain recombines TRBV29-1 with TRBJ1-1; the D is unclear. V lost 7 bases, J lost 1 base, and 7 bases lay in between. The CDR3 covers 11 residues. CDR1 and CDR2 (germline): SQVTM, ANQGSEA. The CDR3 DNA follows: TGCAGCGCCCCGGGGAACACTGAAGCTTTCTTT. Translated, it gives CSAPGNTEAFF.

This clone has only a few counts. This chain links TRBV4-2 with TRBJ1-2; tentatively, D is TRBD1 (5 bases). The CDR3 loop spans 15 amino acids. The V gene's germline CDR1 is LGHNA and CDR2 YNFKEQ. Trimming removed 0 bases from V and 7 bases from J, with 15 bases in between. CDR3 coding DNA: TGTGCCAGCAGCCAAGAGGACGCGGGGGTCCGTGGCTACACCTTC. Its protein is CASSQEDAGVRGYTF.

The rearrangement uses TRBV5-4 and TRBJ1-2; possible D gene TRBD1, 6 bases. The V and J ends lost 0 bases and 4 bases respectively, with 7 bases between them. The germline V gene encodes CDR1 SGHNT and CDR2 YYREEE (reference sequence). The CDR3 has 13 residues. The chain's CDR3 is CASSLDRAYGYTF. The CDR3 DNA follows: TGTGCCAGCAGCTTGGACAGGGCCTATGGCTACACCTTC.

V is TRBV18 and J is TRBJ1-4, with TRBD1 matching over 7 bases. Germline trimming cut 8 bases from V and 11 bases from J; bases unmatched to any gene: 17. The V gene's germline CDR1 is KGHSH and CDR2 LQKENI. The CDR3 covers 15 residues. The CDR3 sequence: CASPRIDRESEKLFF. CDR3 nucleotides: TGTGCCAGCCCTAGAATCGACAGGGAATCAGAGAAACTGTTTTTT.

The chain recombines TRBV18 with TRBJ2-1, with a possible D match to TRBD2 (6 bases). Deletions cut 1 base from V and 8 bases from J, with 21 bases between. The CDR3 extends over 17 amino acids. The V gene's germline CDR1 is KGHSH and CDR2 LQKENI. The CDR3 DNA reads TGTGCCAGCTCACCACTTGGGCTAGCGCTAGCTGGGGATGAGCAGTTCTTC. This codes for CASSPLGLALAGDEQFF.

V gene TRBV19 combines with J gene TRBJ1-1; a possible D gene is TRBD1 (6 bases). Looked up from germline, CDR1 is LNHDA and CDR2 is SQIVND (reference sequence). The length of the CDR3 is 14 residues. V gave up 10 bases and J gave up 2 bases, with 17 bases separating them. For the CDR3, the DNA is TGTGCCACCCCAGGCGGGGGGCCCAACACTGAAGCTTTCTTT. Residues: CATPGGGPNTEAFF.

The chain uses TRBV11-2 and TRBJ2-1, with D possibly being TRBD2 (6 bases). Trimming cost V 4 bases and J 9 bases, with 16 bases left between them. The CDR3 extends over 14 amino acids. CDR1 and CDR2 from the germline V gene are SGHAT and FQNNGV. CDR3 sequence: CASSSRRDLAEQFF. The CDR3, as DNA: TGTGCCAGCAGCTCGCGCCGGGACTTGGCTGAGCAGTTCTTC.

The V and J genes are TRBV29-1 and TRBJ1-1, with D unresolved. Germline V gives CDR1 SQVTM, CDR2 ANQGSEA. The V end lost 4 bases, the J end lost 8 bases, and 11 bases lay between the germline ends. This CDR3 has 11 residues. DNA of the CDR3: TGCAGCGTTGTTTTGTCGAGGGAAGCTTTCTTT. This translates into CSVVLSREAFF.

The V call is TRBV5-6, the J call TRBJ2-5; 8 bases line up with TRBD2. V shed 0 bases and J 5 bases; nucleotides not matched to a gene: 3. The CDR3 loop spans 14 amino acids. Germline CDR1 SGHDT, CDR2 YYEEEE. The CDR3 is CASSLGLASETQYF. The CDR3 bases are TGTGCCAGCAGCTTGGGACTAGCGTCGGAGACCCAGTACTTC.

This clone appeared a few times. One end of the junction is discordant with germline, which a read error may explain. The chain carries TRBV7-7 and TRBJ1-4; 7 bases line up with TRBD1. CDR3 size: 14 residues. Germline assignment: CDR1 SSHAT and CDR2 FNYEAQ (reference sequence). In nucleotides, the CDR3 is TGTGCTAGCAGCTTAGCAGGGGGAAATGAAAAACTGTTTTTT. This codes for CASSLAGGNEKLFF.

The genes are TRBV4-2 and TRBJ1-6, with unresolved D. V was clipped by 2 bases and J by 0 bases, with 11 bases between them. The CDR3 length is 17 residues. The germline V gene encodes CDR1 LGHNA and CDR2 YNFKEQ. Written as DNA, the CDR3 is TGTGCCAGCAGCCAATCCCCTGGGAGCTCCTATAATTCACCCCTCCACTTT. Translated, it gives CASSQSPGSSYNSPLHF.

The rearrangement links TRBV5-1 to TRBJ1-1, with 7 bases lining up with TRBD1. The CDR3 length is 16 residues. Per germline, CDR1 SGHRS and CDR2 YFSETQ. V trimming: 1 base; J trimming: 0 bases; junction bases outside the gene matches: 6. CDR3 in amino acids: CASSLMDRTMNTEAFF. CDR3 nucleotide sequence: TGCGCCAGCAGCTTGATGGACAGGACTATGAACACTGAAGCTTTCTTT.

This sequence joins TRBV29-1 and TRBJ2-3, with 15 bases aligning to TRBD2. Trimming removed 6 bases from V and 6 bases from J; junction bases left unmatched: 7. The CDR3 is made up of 15 amino acids. In germline, CDR1 is SQVTM, CDR2 ANQGSEA. CDR3 sequence: CSVSGTSGGKDTQYF. The CDR3 DNA reads as TGCAGCGTGTCCGGGACTAGCGGGGGGAAGGATACGCAGTATTTT.

The chain carries TRBV6-5 and TRBJ1-2; possible D gene TRBD1, 6 bases. Germline V gives CDR1 MNHEY, CDR2 SVGAGI. The CDR3 extends over 15 amino acids. V was clipped by 2 bases and J by 8 bases, with 18 bases between them. As DNA, the CDR3 is TGTGCCAGCAGTTACGGGGACACTCCCTTAGGCGGCTACACCTTC. This encodes CASSYGDTPLGGYTF.

The sample holds one count of this clone. The chain joins TRBV19 to TRBJ1-5, with D perhaps matching TRBD1 (6 bases). V shed 5 bases and J shed 5 bases, with 16 bases lying between them. The CDR3 contains 15 residues. The V gene's germline CDR1 is LNHDA and CDR2 SQIVND (reference sequence). CDR3 nucleotide sequence: TGTGCCAGTAGTTTTTCGGCAGGGGACGATCAGCCCCAGCATTTT. Its protein product is CASSFSAGDDQPQHF.

The V gene is TRBV7-2, the J gene TRBJ2-7; D unresolved. Germline assignment: CDR1 SGHTA and CDR2 FQGNSA. Trimming removed 2 bases from V and 3 bases from J, with 5 bases in between. The CDR3 length is 12 residues. The CDR3 region is CASSLWSYEQYF. For the CDR3, the DNA is TGTGCCAGCAGCTTATGGAGCTACGAGCAGTACTTC. Variable domain in full (rest from reference TRBV7-2 and TRBJ2-7): GAGVSQSPSNKVTEKGKDVELRCDPISGHTALYWYRQSLGQGLEFLIYFQGNSAPDKSGLPSDRFSAERTGGSVSTLTIQRTQQEDSAVYLCASSLWSYEQYFGPGTRLTVT.

The chain recombines TRBV5-1 with TRBJ2-7; perhaps TRBD2 as D (6 bases). Trimming stripped 2 bases from V and 0 bases from J, with 12 bases between. Germline assignment: CDR1 SGHRS and CDR2 YFSETQ. This CDR3 contains 15 residues. The DNA for the CDR3 is TGCGCCAGCAGCTTTACGGGACTTAGCTCCTACGAGCAGTACTTC. It specifies CASSFTGLSSYEQYF. The full variable domain, its missing parts supplied by reference TRBV5-1 and TRBJ2-7, is KAGVTQTPRYLIKTRGQQVTLSCSPISGHRSVSWYQQTPGQGLQFLFEYFSETQRNKGNFPGRFSGRQFSNSRSEMNVSTLELGDSALYLCASSFTGLSSYEQYFGPGTRLTVT.

The chain uses TRBV28 and TRBJ1-1; maybe TRBD1 (6 bases). The CDR3 has 14 amino acids. Trimming cost V 3 bases and J 6 bases, with 14 bases left between them. Germline V gene sequence: CDR1 MDHEN, CDR2 SYDVKM. The chain's CDR3 is CASSFTTGFAEAFF. The DNA of the CDR3 is TGTGCCAGCAGTTTCACTACAGGGTTCGCTGAAGCTTTCTTT.

The chain joins TRBV7-2 to TRBJ1-2, with 8 bases aligning to TRBD1. The germline V gene encodes CDR1 SGHTA and CDR2 FQGNSA. Germline trimming cut 1 base from V and 5 bases from J; bases unmatched to any gene: 6. CDR3 length: 15 residues. CDR3: CASSLGQGAEYGYTF. Here the CDR3 DNA reads TGTGCCAGCAGCTTAGGGCAGGGGGCTGAATATGGCTACACCTTC.

The chain has TRBV5-1 and TRBJ2-7; TRBD1 matches 7 bases. Trimming cost V 2 bases and J 6 bases; bases outside gene matches: 14. The CDR3 extends over 16 amino acids. Germline-derived CDR1 and CDR2 are SGHRS and YFSETQ. The CDR3 sequence is CASSFQTGATVGEQYF. CDR3 DNA: TGCGCCAGCAGCTTCCAAACAGGGGCGACCGTGGGCGAGCAGTACTTC.